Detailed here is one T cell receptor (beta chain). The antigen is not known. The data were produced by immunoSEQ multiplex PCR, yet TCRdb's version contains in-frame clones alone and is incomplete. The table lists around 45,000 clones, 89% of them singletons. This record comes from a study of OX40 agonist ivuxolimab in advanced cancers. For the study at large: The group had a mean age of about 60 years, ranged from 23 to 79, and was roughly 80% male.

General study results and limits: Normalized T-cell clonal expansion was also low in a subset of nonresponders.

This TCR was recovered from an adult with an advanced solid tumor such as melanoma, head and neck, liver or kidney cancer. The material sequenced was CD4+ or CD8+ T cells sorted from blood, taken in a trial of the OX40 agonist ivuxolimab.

CDR3: CASSSDGTGIPNYGYTF. The CDR3 nucleotides are TGTGCCAGCAGCTCGGACGGGACAGGTATCCCCAACTATGGCTACACCTTC. This chain uses TRBV5-6 with TRBJ1-2, with 8 bases aligning to TRBD1. This CDR3 contains 17 residues. The trim removed 3 bases at V and 2 bases at J, leaving 12 bases unmatched. Per the germline V gene, CDR1 is SGHDT and CDR2 is YYEEEE.